What follows are 10 T cell receptor beta chains derived from one specimen sequenced in a study of shared clonotypes between healthy human individuals. The table came from immunoSEQ multiplex PCR; TCRdb's copy has only in-frame clones and leaves some out. The sample has fewer than 2.5 million clones; 93% are singletons. Sequencing input: naive CD4+ T cells from PBMCs. The subset: CD45RA+ positively selected. Every receptor here comes from a young man in good health. Some clones in this sample may be carry-over from other donors' samples.

The chain couples TRBV6-1 to TRBJ1-5; D gene uncertain. V lost 6 bases to trimming and J lost 0 bases, with 12 bases between them. The CDR3 is 15 residues long. Germline V gene lookup returns CDR1 MNHNS and CDR2 SASEGT. In nucleotides, the CDR3 is TGTGCCAGCAGGGACGGGAGGGCTAGCAATCAGCCCCAGCATTTT. Translated, it gives CASRDGRASNQPQHF.

This clone appeared a single time. The chain links TRBV7-3 to TRBJ2-6; D is uncertain. V was pared by 1 base and J by 2 bases, with 6 bases between. The V gene's germline CDR1 is SGHTA and CDR2 FQGTGA. CDR3 length: 15 amino acids. The CDR3 region is CASSLSGAGANVLTF. In DNA, the CDR3 is TGTGCCAGCAGCTTAAGTGGAGCTGGGGCCAACGTCCTGACTTTC.

J is TRBJ2-3 and V is TRBV11-3; either TRBD1 or TRBD2 may fit D (6 bases each). The CDR3 runs 16 residues. CDR1 and CDR2 (germline): SGHNT, YENEEA. Trimming shortened V by 5 bases and J by 2 bases, and 17 bases separated the two germline ends. CDR3 sequence: CASSHPWGADTDTQYF. CDR3 DNA: TGTGCCAGCAGCCACCCGTGGGGGGCGGACACAGATACGCAGTATTTT.

The V gene is TRBV9, the J gene TRBJ2-1; 9 bases agree with TRBD1. The CDR3 length is 16 residues. Germline lookup yields CDR1 SGDLS and CDR2 YYNGEE. J was trimmed by 4 bases and V by 0 bases; bases with no gene match: 5. The CDR3 here is CASSVASGQGYNEQFF. In nucleotides, the CDR3 is TGTGCCAGCAGCGTAGCTTCCGGACAGGGGTACAATGAGCAGTTCTTC.

This clone was found once. The CDR3 here is CASSSRQGADGTGELFF. CDR3 DNA: TGTGCCAGCAGCTCCCGACAGGGGGCAGATGGCACCGGGGAGCTGTTTTTT. The genes are TRBV7-9 and TRBJ2-2, with 10 bases that match TRBD1. The CDR3 runs 17 residues. Germline CDR1 is SEHNR and CDR2 is FQNEAQ (reference sequence). Trimming took 4 bases from V and 4 from J; bases not matched to a gene: 9.

The sample holds one count of this clone. Other DNA sequences of this sample code for an identical CDR3. The V gene is TRBV5-1, the J gene TRBJ2-5; D unclear. CDR3 length: 14 residues. The germline V and J ends were trimmed by 0 bases and 1 base, with 7 bases remaining between them. Germline lookup yields CDR1 SGHRS and CDR2 YFSETQ. The CDR3 loop is CASSLEGLQETQYF. In nucleotides, the CDR3 is TGCGCCAGCAGCTTGGAAGGGCTCCAAGAGACCCAGTACTTC.

This clone was seen once. The rearrangement links TRBV10-3 to TRBJ1-1; D is undetermined. The CDR3 runs 13 residues. The germline V and J ends were trimmed by 0 bases and 5 bases, with 7 bases remaining between them. CDR1 and CDR2 from the germline V gene are ENHRY and SYGVKD. The CDR3 loop reads CAISESIGTEAFF. CDR3 bases: TGTGCCATCAGTGAGTCCATAGGAACTGAAGCTTTCTTT.

This clone was seen just once. The genes are TRBV19 and TRBJ2-7, with 11 bases fitting TRBD1. Germline loops: CDR1 LNHDA, CDR2 SQIVND (reference sequence). The V segment lost 4 bases and the J segment 3 bases; nucleotides outside the gene matches: 2. CDR3 length: 14 amino acids. The CDR3 loop is CASSTGQGVYEQYF. In DNA, the CDR3 is TGTGCCAGTAGTACGGGACAGGGGGTCTACGAGCAGTACTTC.

For the CDR3, the DNA is TGTGCCAGCAGCTTAAGGGTGGCGGGACTAAGCACAGATACGCAGTATTTT. It specifies CASSLRVAGLSTDTQYF. The chain carries TRBV7-3 and TRBJ2-3; 7 bases are shared with TRBD2. This CDR3 has 17 amino acids. Germline V gives CDR1 SGHTA, CDR2 FQGTGA. The trim removed 1 base at V and 0 bases at J, leaving 7 bases unmatched.

V usage is TRBV27 and J usage is TRBJ2-7, with 13 bases fitting TRBD2. Germline loops: CDR1 MNHEY, CDR2 SMNVEV (reference sequence). The V segment lost 5 bases and the J segment 4 bases; nucleotides outside the gene matches: 2. CDR3 length: 14 amino acids. The CDR3 nucleotides are TGTGCCAGCAGTCTACTAGCGGGAGGGTACGAGCAGTACTTC. This codes for CASSLLAGGYEQYF.